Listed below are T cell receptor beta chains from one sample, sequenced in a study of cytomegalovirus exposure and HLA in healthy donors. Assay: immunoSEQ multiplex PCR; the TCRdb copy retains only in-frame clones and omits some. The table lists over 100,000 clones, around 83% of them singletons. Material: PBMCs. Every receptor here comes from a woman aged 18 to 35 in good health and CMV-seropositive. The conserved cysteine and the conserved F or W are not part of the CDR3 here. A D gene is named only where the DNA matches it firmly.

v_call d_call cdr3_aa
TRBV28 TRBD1 ASQTPTGTGTSGYT
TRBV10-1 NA ANFLDRDISPLH
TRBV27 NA ASSFPGTEQY
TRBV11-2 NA ASSLGPRWETQY
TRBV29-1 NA SVGGETQY
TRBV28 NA ASSKGYEQY
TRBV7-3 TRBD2 ASSLSSGGANEQF
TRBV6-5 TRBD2 ASRLGLAGAQY
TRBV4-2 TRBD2 ASSQDSGGGSTGELF
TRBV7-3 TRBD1 ASSPMLSQGAGELF
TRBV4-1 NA ASSQDAVTAQLRYNEQF
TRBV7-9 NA ASSLGNFYEQY
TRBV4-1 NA ASHHTWAQETQY
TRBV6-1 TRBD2 ASSEGLAGEQETQY
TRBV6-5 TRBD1 ASSYTPGQGGTEAF
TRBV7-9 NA SSSSGGTEAF
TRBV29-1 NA SVMAGGVYGYT
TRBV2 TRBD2 ASGRTSGGSYNEQF
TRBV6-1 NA ASSEERSQETQY
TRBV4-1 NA ASSQTGKGYGYT
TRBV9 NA ASSVGALTEAF
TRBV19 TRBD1 ASSRQGNSPLH
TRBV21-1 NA ASSTSHRGRPRGYT
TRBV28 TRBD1 ASSLGTGVSYEQY
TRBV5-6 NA ASSVSYEQY
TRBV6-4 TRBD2 ASSEREGSYNEQF
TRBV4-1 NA ASSQVRGVGTEAF
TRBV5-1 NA ASSQGQGSQETQY
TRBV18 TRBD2 ASSPIGGEQLY
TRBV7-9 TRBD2 ASSLGPAGGQETQY
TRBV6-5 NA ASSYGATYEQY
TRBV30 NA AWSSGQTYEQY
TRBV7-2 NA ASSDGLNYGYT
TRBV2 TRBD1 ASSISRTGSLETQY
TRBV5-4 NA ASSLGQGNGYT
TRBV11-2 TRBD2 ASSLASGGGNIQY
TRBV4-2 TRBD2 ASSQDFGTSNNEQF
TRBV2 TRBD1 ASGERTGYGYT
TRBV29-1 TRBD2 SVPGTSGGLSYNEQF
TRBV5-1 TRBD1 ASSRDSRNRDSGNTIY